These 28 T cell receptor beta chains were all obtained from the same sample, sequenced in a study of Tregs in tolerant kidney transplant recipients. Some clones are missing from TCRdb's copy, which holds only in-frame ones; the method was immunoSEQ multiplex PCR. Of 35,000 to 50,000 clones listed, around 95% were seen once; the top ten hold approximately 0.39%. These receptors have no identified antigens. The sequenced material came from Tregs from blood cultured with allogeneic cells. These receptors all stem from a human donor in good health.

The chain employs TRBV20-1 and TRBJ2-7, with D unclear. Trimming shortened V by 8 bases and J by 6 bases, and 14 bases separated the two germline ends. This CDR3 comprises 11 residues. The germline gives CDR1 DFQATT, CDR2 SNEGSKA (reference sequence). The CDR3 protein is CSKTSGPEQYF. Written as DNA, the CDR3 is TGCAGTAAGACATCCGGACCCGAGCAGTACTTC.

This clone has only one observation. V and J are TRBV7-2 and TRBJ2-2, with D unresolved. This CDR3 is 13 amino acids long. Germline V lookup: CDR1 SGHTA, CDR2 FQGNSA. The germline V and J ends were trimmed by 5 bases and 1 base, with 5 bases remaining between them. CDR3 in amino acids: CASSAKNTGELFF. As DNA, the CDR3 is TGTGCCAGCAGCGCAAAGAACACCGGGGAGCTGTTTTTT.

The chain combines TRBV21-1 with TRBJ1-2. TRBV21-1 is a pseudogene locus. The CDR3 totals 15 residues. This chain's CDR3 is CASSKEGRRLYGYTF. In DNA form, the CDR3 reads TGTGCCAGCAGCAAAGAGGGGCGGAGGCTCTATGGCTACACCTTC.

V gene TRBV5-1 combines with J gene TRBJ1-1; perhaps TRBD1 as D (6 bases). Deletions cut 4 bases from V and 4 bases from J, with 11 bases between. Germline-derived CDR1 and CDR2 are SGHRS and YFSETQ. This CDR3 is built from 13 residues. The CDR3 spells CASSPDRSTEAFF. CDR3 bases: TGCGCCAGCAGCCCTGACAGGTCCACTGAAGCTTTCTTT.

The CDR3 DNA is TGCGCCAGCAGTGATTTAAAGCCCCAGGGGGCCGGAGGAGAGCAGTACTTC. This encodes CASSDLKPQGAGGEQYF. The V call is TRBV10-1, the J call TRBJ2-7; TRBD1 aligns across 8 bases. CDR3 size: 17 residues. Trimming cost V 3 bases and J 7 bases; bases outside gene matches: 17. The germline V gene has CDR1 WNHNN and CDR2 SYGVQD (reference sequence).

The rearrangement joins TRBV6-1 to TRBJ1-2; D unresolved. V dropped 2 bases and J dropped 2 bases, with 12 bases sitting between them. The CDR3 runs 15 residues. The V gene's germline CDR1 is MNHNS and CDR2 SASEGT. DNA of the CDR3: TGTGCCAGCAGTGAAAGAAACAGCCTGAACTATGGCTACACCTTC. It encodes CASSERNSLNYGYTF.

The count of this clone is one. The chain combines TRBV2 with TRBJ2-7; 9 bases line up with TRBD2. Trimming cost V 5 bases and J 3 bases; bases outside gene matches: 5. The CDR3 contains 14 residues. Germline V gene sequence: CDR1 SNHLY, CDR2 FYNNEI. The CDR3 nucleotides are TGTGCCAGCAGTTTAGCGGGAGTTGGCTACGAGCAGTACTTC. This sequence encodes CASSLAGVGYEQYF.

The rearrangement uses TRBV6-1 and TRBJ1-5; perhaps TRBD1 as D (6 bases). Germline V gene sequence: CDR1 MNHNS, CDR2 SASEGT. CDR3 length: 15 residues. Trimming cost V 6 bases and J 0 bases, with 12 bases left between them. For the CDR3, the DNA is TGTGCCAGCAGAGAACAGGGAATTAGCAATCAGCCCCAGCATTTT. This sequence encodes CASREQGISNQPQHF.

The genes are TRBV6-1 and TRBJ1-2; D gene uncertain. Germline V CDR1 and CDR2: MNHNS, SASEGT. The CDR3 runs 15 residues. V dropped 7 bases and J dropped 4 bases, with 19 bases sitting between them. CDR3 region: CASTLLGVLGYGYTF. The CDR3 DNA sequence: TGTGCCAGCACCCTCCTCGGGGTTTTGGGCTATGGCTACACCTTC.

The CDR3 DNA sequence: TGTGCCAGCAGCTTCGGTGGCGGGTCCTACAATGAGCAGTTCTTC. Translated: CASSFGGGSYNEQFF. The chain employs TRBV7-3 and TRBJ2-1, with D tentatively TRBD2 (5 bases). V was cut by 3 bases and J by 1 base, with 10 bases left in between. Germline CDR1 reads SGHTA; CDR2 reads FQGTGA. This CDR3 spans 15 amino acids.

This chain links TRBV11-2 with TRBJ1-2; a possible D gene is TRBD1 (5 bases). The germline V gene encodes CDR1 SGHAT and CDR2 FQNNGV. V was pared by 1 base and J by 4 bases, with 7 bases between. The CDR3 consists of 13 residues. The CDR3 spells CASSLGGGYGYTF. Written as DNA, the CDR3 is TGTGCCAGCAGCTTAGGGGGCGGCTATGGCTACACCTTC.

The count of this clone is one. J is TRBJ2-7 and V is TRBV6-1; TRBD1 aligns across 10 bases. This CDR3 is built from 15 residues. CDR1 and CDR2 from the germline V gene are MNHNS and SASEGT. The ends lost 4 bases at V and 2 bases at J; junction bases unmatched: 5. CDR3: CASSAGQGNAYEQYF. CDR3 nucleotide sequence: TGTGCCAGCAGTGCGGGACAGGGGAATGCCTACGAGCAGTACTTC.

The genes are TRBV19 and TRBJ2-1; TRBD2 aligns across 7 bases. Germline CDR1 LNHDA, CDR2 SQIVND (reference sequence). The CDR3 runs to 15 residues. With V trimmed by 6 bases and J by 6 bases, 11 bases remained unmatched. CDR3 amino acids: CASRERGLPLNEQFF. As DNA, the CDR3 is TGTGCCAGTAGGGAGCGGGGTCTACCCCTCAATGAGCAGTTCTTC.

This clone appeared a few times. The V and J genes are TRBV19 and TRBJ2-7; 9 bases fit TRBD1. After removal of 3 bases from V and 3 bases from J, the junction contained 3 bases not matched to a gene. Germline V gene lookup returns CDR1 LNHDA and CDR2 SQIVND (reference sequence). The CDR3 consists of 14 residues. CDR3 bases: TGTGCCAGTAGTATTCCGGACAGGGGCTACGAGCAGTACTTC. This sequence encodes CASSIPDRGYEQYF. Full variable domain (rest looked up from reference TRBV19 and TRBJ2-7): DGGITQSPKYLFRKEGQNVTLSCEQNLNHDAMYWYRQDPGQGLRLIYYSQIVNDFQKGDIAEGYSVSREKKESFPLTVTSAQKNPTAFYLCASSIPDRGYEQYFGPGTRLTVT.

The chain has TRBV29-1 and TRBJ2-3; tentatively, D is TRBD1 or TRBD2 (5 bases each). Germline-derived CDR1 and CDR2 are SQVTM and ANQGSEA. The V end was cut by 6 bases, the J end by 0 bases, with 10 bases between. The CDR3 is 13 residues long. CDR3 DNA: TGCAGCGTCCGAAGGGACAGCACAGATACGCAGTATTTT. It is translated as CSVRRDSTDTQYF.

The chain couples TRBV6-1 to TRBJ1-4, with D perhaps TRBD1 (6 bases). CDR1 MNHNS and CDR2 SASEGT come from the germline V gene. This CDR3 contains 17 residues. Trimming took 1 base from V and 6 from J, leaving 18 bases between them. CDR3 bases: TGTGCCAGCAGTGAAGGCTGGGGGCGCCCCTCCGATGAAAAACTGTTTTTT. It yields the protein CASSEGWGRPSDEKLFF.

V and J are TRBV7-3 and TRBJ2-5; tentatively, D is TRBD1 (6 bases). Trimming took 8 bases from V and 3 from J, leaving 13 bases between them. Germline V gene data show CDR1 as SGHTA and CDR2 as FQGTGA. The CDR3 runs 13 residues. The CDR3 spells CASSGTNKETQYF. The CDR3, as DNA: TGTGCCAGCTCCGGGACAAACAAAGAGACCCAGTACTTC.

CDR3 sequence reads: CASSFGIGNTEAFF. CDR3 coding DNA: TGTGCCAGCAGCTTCGGAATCGGTAACACTGAAGCTTTCTTT. The gene calls are TRBV7-9 and TRBJ1-1; D remains unclear. The V end was cut by 3 bases, the J end by 2 bases, with 10 bases between. CDR1 and CDR2 from the germline V gene are SEHNR and FQNEAQ (reference sequence). There are 14 residues in the CDR3.

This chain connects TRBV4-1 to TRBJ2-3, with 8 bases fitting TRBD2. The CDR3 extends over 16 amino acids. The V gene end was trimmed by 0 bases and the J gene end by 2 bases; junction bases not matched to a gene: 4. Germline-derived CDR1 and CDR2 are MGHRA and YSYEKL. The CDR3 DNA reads TGCGCCAGCAGCCAAGACCTAGCGGGCTTCACAGATACGCAGTATTTT. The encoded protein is CASSQDLAGFTDTQYF.

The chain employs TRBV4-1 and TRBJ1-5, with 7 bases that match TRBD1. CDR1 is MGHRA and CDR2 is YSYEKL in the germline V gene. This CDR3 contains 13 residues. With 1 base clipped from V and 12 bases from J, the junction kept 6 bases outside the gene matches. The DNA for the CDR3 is TGCGCCAGCAGCCAAGTGGAGGGGGCGGACCAGCATTTT. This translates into CASSQVEGADQHF.

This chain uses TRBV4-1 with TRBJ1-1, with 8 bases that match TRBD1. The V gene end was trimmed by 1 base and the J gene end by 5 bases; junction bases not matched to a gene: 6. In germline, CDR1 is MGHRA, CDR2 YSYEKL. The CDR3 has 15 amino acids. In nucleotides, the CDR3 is TGCGCCAGCAGCCAAGGGGCAGGGGGCTTAACTGAAGCTTTCTTT. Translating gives CASSQGAGGLTEAFF.

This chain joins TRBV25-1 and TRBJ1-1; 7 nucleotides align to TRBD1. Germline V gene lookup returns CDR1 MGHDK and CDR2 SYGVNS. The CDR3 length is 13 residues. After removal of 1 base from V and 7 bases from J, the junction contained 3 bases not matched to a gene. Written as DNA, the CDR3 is TGTGCCAGCAGTGAATTCGGGACAGATGAAGCTTTCTTT. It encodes CASSEFGTDEAFF.

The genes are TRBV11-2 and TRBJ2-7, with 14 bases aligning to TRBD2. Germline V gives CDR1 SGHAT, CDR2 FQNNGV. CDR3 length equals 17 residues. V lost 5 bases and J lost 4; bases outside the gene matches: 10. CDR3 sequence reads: CASSPATGTSGSYEQYF. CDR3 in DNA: TGTGCCAGCAGCCCCGCCACCGGGACTAGCGGGAGTTACGAGCAGTACTTC. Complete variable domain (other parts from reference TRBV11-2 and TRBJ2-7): EAGVAQSPRYKIIEKRQSVAFWCNPISGHATLYWYQQILGQGPKLLIQFQNNGVVDDSQLPKDRFSAERLKGVDSTLKIQPAKLEDSAVYLCASSPATGTSGSYEQYFGPGTRLTVT.

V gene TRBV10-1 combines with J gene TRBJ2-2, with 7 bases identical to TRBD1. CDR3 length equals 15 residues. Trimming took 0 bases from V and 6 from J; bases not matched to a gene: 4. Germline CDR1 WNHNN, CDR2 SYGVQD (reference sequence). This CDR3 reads CASSESDRASGELFF. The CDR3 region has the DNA TGCGCCAGCAGTGAGTCCGACAGGGCTTCCGGGGAGCTGTTTTTT.

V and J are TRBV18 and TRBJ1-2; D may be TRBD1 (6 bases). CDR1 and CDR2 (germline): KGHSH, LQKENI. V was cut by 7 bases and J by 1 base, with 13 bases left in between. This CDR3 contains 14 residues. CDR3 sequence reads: CASFRDIYNYGYTF. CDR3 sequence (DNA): TGTGCCAGCTTCCGGGACATTTATAACTATGGCTACACCTTC.

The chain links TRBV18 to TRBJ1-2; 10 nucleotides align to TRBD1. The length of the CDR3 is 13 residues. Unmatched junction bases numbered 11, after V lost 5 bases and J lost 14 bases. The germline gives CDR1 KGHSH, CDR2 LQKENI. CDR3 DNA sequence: TGTGCCAGCTCAAAGGACAGGGGGAGTCGGGATACCTTC. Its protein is CASSKDRGSRDTF.

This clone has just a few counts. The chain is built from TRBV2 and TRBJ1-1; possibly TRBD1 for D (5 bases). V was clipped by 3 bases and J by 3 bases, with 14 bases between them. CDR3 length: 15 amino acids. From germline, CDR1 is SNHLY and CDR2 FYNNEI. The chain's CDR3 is CASSDAKRGYTEAFF. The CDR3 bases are TGTGCCAGCAGTGATGCCAAACGGGGGTACACTGAAGCTTTCTTT.

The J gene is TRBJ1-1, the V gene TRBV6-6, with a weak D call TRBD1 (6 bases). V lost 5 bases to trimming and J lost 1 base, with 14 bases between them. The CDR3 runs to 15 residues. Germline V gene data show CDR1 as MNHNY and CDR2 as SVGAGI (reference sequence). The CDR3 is CASSRNRVANTEAFF. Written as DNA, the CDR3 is TGTGCCAGCAGTCGAAACAGGGTTGCGAACACTGAAGCTTTCTTT.